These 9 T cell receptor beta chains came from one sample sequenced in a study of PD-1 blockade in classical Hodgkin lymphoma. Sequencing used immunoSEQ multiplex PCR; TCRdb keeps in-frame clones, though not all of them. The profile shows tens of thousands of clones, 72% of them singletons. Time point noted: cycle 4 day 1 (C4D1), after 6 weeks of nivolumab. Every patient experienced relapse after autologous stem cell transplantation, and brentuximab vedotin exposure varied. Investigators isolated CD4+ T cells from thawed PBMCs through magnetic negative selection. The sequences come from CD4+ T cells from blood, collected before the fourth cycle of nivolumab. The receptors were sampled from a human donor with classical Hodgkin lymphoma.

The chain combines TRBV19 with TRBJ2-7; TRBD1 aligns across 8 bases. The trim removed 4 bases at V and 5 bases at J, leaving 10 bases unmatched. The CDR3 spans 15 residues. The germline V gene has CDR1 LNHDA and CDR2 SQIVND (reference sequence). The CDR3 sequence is CASSTDGTGPNEQYF. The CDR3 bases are TGTGCCAGTAGTACGGATGGGACAGGTCCCAACGAGCAGTACTTC.

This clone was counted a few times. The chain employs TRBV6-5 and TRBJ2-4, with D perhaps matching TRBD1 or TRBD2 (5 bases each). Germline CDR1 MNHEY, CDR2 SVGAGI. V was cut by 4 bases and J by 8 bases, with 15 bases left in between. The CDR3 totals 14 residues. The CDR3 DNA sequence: TGTGCCAGCAGTTCACTCGGGACGGTGGACATTCAGTACTTC. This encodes CASSSLGTVDIQYF.

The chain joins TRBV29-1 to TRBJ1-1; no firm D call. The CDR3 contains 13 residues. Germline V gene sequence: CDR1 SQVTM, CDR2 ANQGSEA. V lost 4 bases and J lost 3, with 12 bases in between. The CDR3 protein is CSVVNLGHTEAFF. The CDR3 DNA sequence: TGCAGCGTTGTGAATCTGGGTCACACTGAAGCTTTCTTT. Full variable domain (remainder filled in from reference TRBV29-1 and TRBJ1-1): SAVISQKPSRDICQRGTSLTIQCQVDSQVTMMFWYRQQPGQSLTLIATANQGSEATYESGFVIDKFPISRPNLTFSTLTVSNMSPEDSSIYLCSVVNLGHTEAFFGQGTRLTVV.

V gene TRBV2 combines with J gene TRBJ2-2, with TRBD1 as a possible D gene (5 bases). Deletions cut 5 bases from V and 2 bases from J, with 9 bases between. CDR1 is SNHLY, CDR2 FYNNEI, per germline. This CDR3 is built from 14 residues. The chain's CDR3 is CASSQRGNTGELFF. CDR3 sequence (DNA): TGTGCCAGCAGTCAAAGGGGAAACACCGGGGAGCTGTTTTTT.

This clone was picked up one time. The CDR3 DNA is TGTGCCAGCAGCCCTAGCGGGGGTCAACCCGAGCAGTACTTC. Amino acid sequence: CASSPSGGQPEQYF. The chain is built from TRBV28 and TRBJ2-7; 10 bases line up with TRBD2. The CDR3 spans 14 residues. Germline V gene data show CDR1 as MDHEN and CDR2 as SYDVKM. Trimming took 6 bases from V and 6 from J; bases not matched to a gene: 8.

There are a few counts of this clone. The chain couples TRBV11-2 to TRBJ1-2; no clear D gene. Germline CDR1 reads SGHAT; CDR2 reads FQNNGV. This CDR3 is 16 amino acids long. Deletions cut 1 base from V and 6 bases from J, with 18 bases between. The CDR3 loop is CASSLVRAGPADGYTF. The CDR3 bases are TGTGCCAGCAGCTTAGTCCGAGCTGGGCCGGCCGATGGCTACACCTTC. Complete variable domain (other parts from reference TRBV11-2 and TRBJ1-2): EAGVAQSPRYKIIEKRQSVAFWCNPISGHATLYWYQQILGQGPKLLIQFQNNGVVDDSQLPKDRFSAERLKGVDSTLKIQPAKLEDSAVYLCASSLVRAGPADGYTFGSGTRLTVV.

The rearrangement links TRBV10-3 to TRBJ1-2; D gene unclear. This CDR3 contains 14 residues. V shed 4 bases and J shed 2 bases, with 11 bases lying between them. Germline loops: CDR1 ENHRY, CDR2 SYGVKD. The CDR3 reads CAISGAQRNYGYTF. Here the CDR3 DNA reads TGTGCCATCAGTGGGGCACAGAGAAACTATGGCTACACCTTC.

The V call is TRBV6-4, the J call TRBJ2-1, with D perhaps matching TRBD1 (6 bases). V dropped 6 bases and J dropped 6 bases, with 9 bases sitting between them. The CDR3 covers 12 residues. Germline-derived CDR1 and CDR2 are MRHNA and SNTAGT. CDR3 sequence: CASSEGGNEQFF. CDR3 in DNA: TGTGCCAGCAGCGAAGGGGGCAATGAGCAGTTCTTC.

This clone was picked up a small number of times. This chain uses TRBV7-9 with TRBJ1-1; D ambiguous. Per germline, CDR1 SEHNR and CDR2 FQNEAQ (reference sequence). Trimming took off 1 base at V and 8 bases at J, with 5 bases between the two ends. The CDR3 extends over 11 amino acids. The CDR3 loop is CASSLVREAFF. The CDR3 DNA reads TGTGCCAGCAGCTTAGTCAGAGAAGCTTTCTTT.